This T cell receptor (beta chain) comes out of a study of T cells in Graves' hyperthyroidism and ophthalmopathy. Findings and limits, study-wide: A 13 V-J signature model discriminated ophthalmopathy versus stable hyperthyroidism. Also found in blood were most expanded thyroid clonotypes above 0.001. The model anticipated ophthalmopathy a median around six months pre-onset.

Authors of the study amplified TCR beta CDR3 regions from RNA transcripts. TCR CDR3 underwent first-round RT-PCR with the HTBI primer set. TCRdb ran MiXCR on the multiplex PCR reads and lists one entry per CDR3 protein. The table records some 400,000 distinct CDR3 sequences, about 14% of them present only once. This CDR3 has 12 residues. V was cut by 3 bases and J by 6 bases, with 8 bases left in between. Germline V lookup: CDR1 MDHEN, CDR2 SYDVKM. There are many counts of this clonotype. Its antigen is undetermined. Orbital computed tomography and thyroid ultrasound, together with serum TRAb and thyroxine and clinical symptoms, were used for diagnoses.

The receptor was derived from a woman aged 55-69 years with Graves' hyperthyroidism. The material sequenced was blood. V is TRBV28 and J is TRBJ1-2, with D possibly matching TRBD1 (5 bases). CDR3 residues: CASSFGGDGYTF. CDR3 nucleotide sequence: TGTGCCAGCAGTTTCGGAGGGGATGGCTACACCTTC.